This T cell receptor beta chain was observed in a study of blood T cell repertoires in COVID-19. Per germline, CDR1 SGHVS and CDR2 FNYEAQ. Trimming cost V 1 base and J 4 bases; bases outside gene matches: 5. This CDR3 has 15 residues. Ages ranged from about 18 to 89 years, with residence in 24 US areas. Repertoires were generated with immunoSEQ multiplex PCR, while TCRdb's copy carries only in-frame clones and drops some. This sample has just over 300,000 clones, with 85% to 90% found just once. The chain is built from TRBV7-6 and TRBJ2-5; 8 nucleotides line up with TRBD1. The sequence was collected from a man aged 25 to 40 who had recovered from COVID-19. The source material was PBMCs or T cells enriched from blood (not recorded which). CDR3 nucleotides: TGTGCCAGCAGCTTAGGGACAGGGTTGCGAGAGACCCAGTACTTC. Translating gives CASSLGTGLRETQYF.